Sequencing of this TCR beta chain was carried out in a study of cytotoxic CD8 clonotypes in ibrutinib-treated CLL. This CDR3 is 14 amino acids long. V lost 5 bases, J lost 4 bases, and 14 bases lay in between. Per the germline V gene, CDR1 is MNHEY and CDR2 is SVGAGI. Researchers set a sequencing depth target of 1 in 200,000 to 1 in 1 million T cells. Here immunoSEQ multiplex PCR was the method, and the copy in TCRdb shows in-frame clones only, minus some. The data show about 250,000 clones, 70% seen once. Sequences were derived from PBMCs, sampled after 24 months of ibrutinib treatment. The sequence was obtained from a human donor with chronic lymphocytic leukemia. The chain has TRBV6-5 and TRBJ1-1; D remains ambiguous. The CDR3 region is CASSTLFRGTEAFF. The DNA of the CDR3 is TGTGCCAGCAGTACCCTATTTCGGGGCACTGAAGCTTTCTTT.